The following is a T cell receptor (beta chain) sequence with its context. Antigen: not known. These data originate in a study of CD8+ T cells in alopecia areata. Study conclusions and caveats: Tofacitinib yielded significantly lower scalp clonality and fewer expanded CD8+ clones among the top 100. Normal scalp had lower clonality than lesional scalp, with alopecia totalis/universalis lesions showing this most strongly.

Germline CDR1 and CDR2: MNHEY and SVGAGI. Trimming took 5 bases from V and 2 from J; bases not matched to a gene: 4. This CDR3 is built from 15 residues. The treatment: oral pan-JAK inhibitor, 5-10 mg twice daily. Samples from alopecia areata patients were lesional scalp punch biopsies and peripheral blood. The researchers isolated CD4+ and CD8+ T cells from PBMCs by sorting. Reverse transcription of extracted RNA yielded cDNA, which provided the sequencing template. The protocol was immunoSEQ multiplex PCR, while the TCRdb copy is restricted to in-frame clones and leaves out a portion. The sample lists more than 90,000 clones, around 58% seen once, with 25% to 30% in the top ten.

The clonotype originates from a human donor with alopecia areata. Material: CD8+ T cells sorted from blood, obtained at week 4, from a patient treated with tofacitinib. The rearrangement uses TRBV6-5 and TRBJ2-1, with 9 positions matching TRBD1. DNA of the CDR3: TGTGCCAGCAGTACCGGGACAGGGCCCTACAATGAGCAGTTCTTC. It is translated as CASSTGTGPYNEQFF.